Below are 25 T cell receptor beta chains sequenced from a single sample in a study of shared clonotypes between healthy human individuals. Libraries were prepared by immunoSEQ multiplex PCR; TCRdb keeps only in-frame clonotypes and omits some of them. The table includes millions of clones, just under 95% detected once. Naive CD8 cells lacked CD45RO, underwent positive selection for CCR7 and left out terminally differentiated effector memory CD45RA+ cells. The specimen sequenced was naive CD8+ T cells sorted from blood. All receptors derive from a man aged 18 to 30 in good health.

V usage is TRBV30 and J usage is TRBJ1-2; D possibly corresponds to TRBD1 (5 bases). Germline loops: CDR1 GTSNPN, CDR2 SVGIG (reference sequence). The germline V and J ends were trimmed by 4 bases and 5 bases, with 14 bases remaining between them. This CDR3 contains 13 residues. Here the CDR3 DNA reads TGTGCCTGGATTGGCACGGGGCCTTATGGCTACACCTTC. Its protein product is CAWIGTGPYGYTF.

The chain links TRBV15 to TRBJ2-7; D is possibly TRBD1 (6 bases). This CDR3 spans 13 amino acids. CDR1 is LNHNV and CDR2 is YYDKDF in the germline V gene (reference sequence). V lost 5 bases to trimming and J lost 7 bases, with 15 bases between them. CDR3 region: CATSHTEGVEQYF. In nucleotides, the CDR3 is TGTGCCACCAGCCACACAGAGGGGGTTGAGCAGTACTTC.

CDR3 sequence (DNA): TGTGCCAGCAGTGAATACCGAACAGTATACGAGCAGTACTTC. This sequence encodes CASSEYRTVYEQYF. The rearrangement links TRBV6-1 to TRBJ2-7; unclear D gene. Germline CDR1 reads MNHNS; CDR2 reads SASEGT. V was clipped by 2 bases and J by 4 bases, with 12 bases between them. This CDR3 spans 14 amino acids.

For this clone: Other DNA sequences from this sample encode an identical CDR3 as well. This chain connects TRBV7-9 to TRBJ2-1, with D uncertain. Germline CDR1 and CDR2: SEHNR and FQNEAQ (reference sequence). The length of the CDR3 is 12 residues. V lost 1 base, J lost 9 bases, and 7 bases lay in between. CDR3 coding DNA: TGTGCCAGCAGCTTAGTGGTGAGTGAGCAGTTCTTC. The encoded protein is CASSLVVSEQFF.

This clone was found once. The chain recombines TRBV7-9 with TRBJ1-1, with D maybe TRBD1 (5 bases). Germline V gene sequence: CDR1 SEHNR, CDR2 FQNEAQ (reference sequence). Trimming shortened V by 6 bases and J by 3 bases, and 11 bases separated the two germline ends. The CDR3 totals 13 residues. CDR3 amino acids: CASRGGGYTEAFF. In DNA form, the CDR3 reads TGTGCCAGCAGGGGGGGAGGGTACACTGAAGCTTTCTTT.

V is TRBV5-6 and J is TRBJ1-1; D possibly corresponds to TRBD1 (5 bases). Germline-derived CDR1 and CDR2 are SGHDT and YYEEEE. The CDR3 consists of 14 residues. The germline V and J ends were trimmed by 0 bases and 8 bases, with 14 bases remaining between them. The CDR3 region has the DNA TGTGCCAGCAGCTTGGCCGGGGGGAACGCGGAAGCTTTCTTT. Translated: CASSLAGGNAEAFF.

The CDR3 nucleotides are TGCGCCAGCAGCACTAGCGGGAGGAGCGAGCAGTACTTC. Amino acid sequence: CASSTSGRSEQYF. The chain joins TRBV5-1 to TRBJ2-7; 12 positions match TRBD2. The V segment lost 4 bases and the J segment 6 bases; nucleotides outside the gene matches: 2. Germline V CDR1 and CDR2: SGHRS, YFSETQ. The CDR3 consists of 13 residues.

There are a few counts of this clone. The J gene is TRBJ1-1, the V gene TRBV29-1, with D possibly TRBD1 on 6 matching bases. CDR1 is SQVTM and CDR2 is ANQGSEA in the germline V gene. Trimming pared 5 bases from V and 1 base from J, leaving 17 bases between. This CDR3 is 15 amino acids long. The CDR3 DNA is TGCAGCGTTCATGGCCAGGGGCCCCCGAACACTGAAGCTTTCTTT. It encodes CSVHGQGPPNTEAFF.

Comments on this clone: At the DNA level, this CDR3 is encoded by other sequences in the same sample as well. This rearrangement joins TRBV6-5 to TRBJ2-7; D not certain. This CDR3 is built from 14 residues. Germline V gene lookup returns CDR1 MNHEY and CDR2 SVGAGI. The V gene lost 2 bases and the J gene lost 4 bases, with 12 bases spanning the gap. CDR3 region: CASSYEGSPYEQYF. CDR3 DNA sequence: TGTGCCAGCAGTTACGAAGGATCTCCATACGAGCAGTACTTC.

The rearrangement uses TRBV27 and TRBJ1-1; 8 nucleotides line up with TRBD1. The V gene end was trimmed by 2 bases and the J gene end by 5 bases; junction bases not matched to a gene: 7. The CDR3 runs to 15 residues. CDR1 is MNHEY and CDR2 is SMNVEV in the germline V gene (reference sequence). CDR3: CASSLITGGGTEAFF. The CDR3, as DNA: TGTGCCAGCAGTTTAATTACAGGGGGGGGGACTGAAGCTTTCTTT.

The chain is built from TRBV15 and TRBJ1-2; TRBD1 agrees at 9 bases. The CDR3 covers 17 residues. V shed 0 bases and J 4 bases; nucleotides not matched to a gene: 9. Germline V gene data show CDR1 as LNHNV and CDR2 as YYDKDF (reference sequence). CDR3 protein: CATSRDSGQGGFYGYTF. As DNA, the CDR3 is TGTGCCACCAGCAGAGATTCGGGACAGGGAGGATTCTATGGCTACACCTTC.

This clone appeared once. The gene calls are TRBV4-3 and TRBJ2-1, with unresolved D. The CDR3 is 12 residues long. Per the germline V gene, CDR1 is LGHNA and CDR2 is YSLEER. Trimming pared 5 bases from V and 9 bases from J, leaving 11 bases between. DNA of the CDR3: TGCGCCAGCAGCGGAGCCGGAGTTGAGCAGTTCTTC. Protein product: CASSGAGVEQFF.

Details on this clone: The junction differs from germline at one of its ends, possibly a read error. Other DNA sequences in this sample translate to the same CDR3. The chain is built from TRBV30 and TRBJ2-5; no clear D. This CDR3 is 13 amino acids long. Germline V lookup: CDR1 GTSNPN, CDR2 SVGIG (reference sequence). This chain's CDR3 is CAWSAGLQETQYF. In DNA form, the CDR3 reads TGTGCTTGGAGTGCCGGATTGCAAGAGACCCAGTACTTC.

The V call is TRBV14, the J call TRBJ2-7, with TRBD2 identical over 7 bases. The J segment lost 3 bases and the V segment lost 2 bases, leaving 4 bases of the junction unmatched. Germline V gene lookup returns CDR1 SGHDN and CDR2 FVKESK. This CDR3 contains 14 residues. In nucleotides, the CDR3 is TGTGCCAGCAGCCAATTCCGCGGGAGCTACGAGCAGTACTTC. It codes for CASSQFRGSYEQYF.

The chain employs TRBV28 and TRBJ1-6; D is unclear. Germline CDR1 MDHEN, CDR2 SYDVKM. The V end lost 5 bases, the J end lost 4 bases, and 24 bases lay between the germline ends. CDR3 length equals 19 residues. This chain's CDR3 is CASSLPAELYFDYNSPLHF. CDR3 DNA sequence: TGTGCCAGCAGTCTCCCGGCGGAACTGTACTTTGATTATAATTCACCCCTCCACTTT.

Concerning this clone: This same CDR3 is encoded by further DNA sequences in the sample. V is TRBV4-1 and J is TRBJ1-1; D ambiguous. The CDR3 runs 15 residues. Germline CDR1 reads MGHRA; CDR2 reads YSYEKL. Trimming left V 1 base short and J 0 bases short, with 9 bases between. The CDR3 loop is CASSQGVALNTEAFF. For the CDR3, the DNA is TGCGCCAGCAGCCAAGGTGTGGCCCTGAACACTGAAGCTTTCTTT.

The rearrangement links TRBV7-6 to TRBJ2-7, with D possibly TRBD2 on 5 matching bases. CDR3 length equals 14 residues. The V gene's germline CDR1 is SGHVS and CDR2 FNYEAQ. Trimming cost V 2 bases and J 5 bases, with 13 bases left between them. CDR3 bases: TGTGCCAGCAGCTTACTACCATGGGGAGACGAGCAGTACTTC. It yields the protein CASSLLPWGDEQYF.

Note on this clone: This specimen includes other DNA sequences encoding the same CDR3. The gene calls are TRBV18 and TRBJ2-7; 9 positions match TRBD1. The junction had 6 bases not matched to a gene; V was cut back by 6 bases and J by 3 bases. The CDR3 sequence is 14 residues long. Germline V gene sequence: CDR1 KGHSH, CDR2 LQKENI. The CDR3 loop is CASSHRDRDYEQYF. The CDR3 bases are TGTGCCAGCTCGCACCGGGACAGGGACTACGAGCAGTACTTC. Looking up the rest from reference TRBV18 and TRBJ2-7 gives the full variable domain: NAGVMQNPRHLVRRRGQEARLRCSPMKGHSHVYWYRQLPEEGLKFMVYLQKENIIDESGMPKERFSAEFPKEGPSILRIQQVVRGDSAAYFCASSHRDRDYEQYFGPGTRLTVT.

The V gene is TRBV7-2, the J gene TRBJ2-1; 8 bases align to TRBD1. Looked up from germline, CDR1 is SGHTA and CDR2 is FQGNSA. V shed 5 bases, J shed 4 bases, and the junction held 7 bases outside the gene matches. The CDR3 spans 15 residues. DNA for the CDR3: TGTGCCAGCAGCCCCCCGGACAGGGCTTACAATGAGCAGTTCTTC. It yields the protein CASSPPDRAYNEQFF.

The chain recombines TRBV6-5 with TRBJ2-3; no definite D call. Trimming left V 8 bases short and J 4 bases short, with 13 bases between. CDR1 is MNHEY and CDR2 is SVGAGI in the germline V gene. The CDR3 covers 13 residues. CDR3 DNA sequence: TGTGCCAGCGCCCGCTTCGTCGCAGATACGCAGTATTTT. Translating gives CASARFVADTQYF.

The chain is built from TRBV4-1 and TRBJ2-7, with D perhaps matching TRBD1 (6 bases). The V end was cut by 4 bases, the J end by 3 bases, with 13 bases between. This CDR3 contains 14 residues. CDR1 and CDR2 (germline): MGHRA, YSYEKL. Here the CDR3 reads CASSPWTENYEQYF. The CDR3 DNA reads TGCGCCAGCAGCCCGTGGACAGAAAACTACGAGCAGTACTTC.

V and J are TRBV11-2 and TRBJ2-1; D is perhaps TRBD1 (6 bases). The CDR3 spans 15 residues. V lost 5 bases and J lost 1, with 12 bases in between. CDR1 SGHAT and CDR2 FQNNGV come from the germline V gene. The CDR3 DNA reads TGTGCCAGCAGCACAAGGACAGATTCCTACAATGAGCAGTTCTTC. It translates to CASSTRTDSYNEQFF.

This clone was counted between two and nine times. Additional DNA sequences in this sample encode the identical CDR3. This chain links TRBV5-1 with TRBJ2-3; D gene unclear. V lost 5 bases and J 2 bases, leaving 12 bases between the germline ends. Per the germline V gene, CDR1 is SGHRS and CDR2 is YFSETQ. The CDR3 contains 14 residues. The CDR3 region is CASSFGTSTDTQYF. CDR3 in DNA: TGCGCCAGCAGTTTCGGAACCTCCACAGATACGCAGTATTTT. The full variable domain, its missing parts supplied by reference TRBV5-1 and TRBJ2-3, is KAGVTQTPRYLIKTRGQQVTLSCSPISGHRSVSWYQQTPGQGLQFLFEYFSETQRNKGNFPGRFSGRQFSNSRSEMNVSTLELGDSALYLCASSFGTSTDTQYFGPGTRLTVL.

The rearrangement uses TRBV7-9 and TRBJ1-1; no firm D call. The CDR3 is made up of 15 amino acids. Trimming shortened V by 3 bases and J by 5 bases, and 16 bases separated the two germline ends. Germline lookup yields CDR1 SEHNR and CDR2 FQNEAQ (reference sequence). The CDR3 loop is CASSFSRGRETEAFF. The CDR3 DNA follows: TGTGCCAGCAGCTTTTCACGGGGAAGGGAAACTGAAGCTTTCTTT.

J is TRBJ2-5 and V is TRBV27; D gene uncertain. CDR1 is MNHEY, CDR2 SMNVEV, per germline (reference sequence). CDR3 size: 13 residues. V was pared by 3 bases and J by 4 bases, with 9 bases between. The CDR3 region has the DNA TGTGCCAGCAGTTTGCCCCTCGGAGAGACCCAGTACTTC. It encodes CASSLPLGETQYF.